This T cell receptor (beta chain) was sequenced during a study of CXCR3-negative and CXCR3-positive naive CD8 T cells. Researchers reported sorting every CD8+ T cell subset in triplicate, 300,000 to 350,000 cells per sort. Germline CDR1 reads SQVTM; CDR2 reads ANQGSEA. The CDR3 length is 15 residues. The libraries of TRB cDNA were constructed through 5' RACE using UMI labels. From its re-call of the 5' RACE reads, TCRdb lists each CDR3 protein once, without DNA. The sample table sets out around 96,000 distinct CDR3 sequences. This receptor was taken from a human donor in good health. Some clones in this sample may be carry-over from other donors' samples. This chain uses TRBV29-1 with TRBJ2-7; TCRdb gives TRBD1 as the D gene, but with no DNA this cannot be confirmed. The sequencing input was naive CXCR3- CD8+ T cells from blood. Subset of the sample: CD45RO-CCR7+CD27+CD95- naive CD8+ T cells lacking CXCR3 (TNR3-). CDR3 sequence reads: CSVEDWAGTSYEQYF.